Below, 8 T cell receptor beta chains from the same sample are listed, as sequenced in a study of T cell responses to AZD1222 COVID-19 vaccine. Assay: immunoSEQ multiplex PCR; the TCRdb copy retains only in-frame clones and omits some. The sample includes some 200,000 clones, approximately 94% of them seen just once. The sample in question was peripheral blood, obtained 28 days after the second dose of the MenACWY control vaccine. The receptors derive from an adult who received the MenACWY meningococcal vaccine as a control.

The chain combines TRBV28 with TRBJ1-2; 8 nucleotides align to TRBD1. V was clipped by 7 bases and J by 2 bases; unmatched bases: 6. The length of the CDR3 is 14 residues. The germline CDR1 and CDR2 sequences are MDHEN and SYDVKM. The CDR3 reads CASNSDRENYGYTF. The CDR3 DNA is TGTGCCAGCAACTCGGACAGGGAGAACTATGGCTACACCTTC.

CDR3 in amino acids: CASRPQVVALHF. The CDR3 nucleotides are TGTGCCAGCAGGCCCCAGGTGGTAGCCCTCCACTTT. The rearrangement uses TRBV2 and TRBJ1-6; D is uncertain. Trimming cost V 6 bases and J 14 bases, with 14 bases left between them. Germline assignment: CDR1 SNHLY and CDR2 FYNNEI. The CDR3 sequence is 12 residues long.

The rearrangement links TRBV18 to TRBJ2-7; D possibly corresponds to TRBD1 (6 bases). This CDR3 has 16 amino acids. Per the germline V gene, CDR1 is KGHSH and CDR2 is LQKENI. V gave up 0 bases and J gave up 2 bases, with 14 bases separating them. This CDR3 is CASSPPGQTLAYEQYF. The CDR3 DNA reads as TGTGCCAGCTCACCACCGGGACAAACGCTAGCCTACGAGCAGTACTTC.

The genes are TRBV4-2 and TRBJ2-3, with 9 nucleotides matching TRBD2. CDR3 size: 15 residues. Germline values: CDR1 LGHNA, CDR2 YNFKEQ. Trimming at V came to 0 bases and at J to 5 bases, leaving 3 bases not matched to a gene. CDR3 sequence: CASSQEQREVDTQYF. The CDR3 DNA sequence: TGTGCCAGCAGCCAAGAGCAGCGGGAGGTAGATACGCAGTATTTT.

CDR3 amino acids: CAQGTSGNNEQFF. As DNA, the CDR3 is TGTGCCCAGGGCACTAGCGGAAACAATGAGCAGTTCTTC. The chain employs TRBV30 and TRBJ2-1; 8 bases align to TRBD2. CDR1 is GTSNPN and CDR2 is SVGIG in the germline V gene (reference sequence). The CDR3 has 13 amino acids. V was pared by 8 bases and J by 5 bases, with 8 bases of the junction left unmatched.

The CDR3 loop reads CASSYWAAWGPRGTGELFF. CDR3 sequence (DNA): TGTGCCAGCAGTTACTGGGCGGCCTGGGGACCCCGTGGCACCGGGGAGCTGTTTTTT. This rearrangement joins TRBV6-2 or TRBV6-3 to TRBJ2-2; possibly TRBD1 or TRBD2 for D (5 bases each). Germline CDR1 reads MNHEY; CDR2 reads SVGEGT. Trimming took off 1 base at V and 4 bases at J, with 22 bases between the two ends. The CDR3 length is 19 residues.

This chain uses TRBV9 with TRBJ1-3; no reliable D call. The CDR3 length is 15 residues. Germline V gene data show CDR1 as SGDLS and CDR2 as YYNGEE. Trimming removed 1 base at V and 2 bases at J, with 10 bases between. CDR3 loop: CASSVNSGTGNTIYF. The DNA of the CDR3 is TGTGCCAGCAGCGTAAATTCTGGAACTGGAAACACCATATATTTT.

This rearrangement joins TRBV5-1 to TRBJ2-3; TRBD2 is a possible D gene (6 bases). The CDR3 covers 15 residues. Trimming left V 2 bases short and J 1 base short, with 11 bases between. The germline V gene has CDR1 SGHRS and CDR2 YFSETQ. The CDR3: CASSFRGIGTDTQYF. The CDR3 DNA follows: TGCGCCAGCAGCTTTCGCGGGATTGGCACAGATACGCAGTATTTT.